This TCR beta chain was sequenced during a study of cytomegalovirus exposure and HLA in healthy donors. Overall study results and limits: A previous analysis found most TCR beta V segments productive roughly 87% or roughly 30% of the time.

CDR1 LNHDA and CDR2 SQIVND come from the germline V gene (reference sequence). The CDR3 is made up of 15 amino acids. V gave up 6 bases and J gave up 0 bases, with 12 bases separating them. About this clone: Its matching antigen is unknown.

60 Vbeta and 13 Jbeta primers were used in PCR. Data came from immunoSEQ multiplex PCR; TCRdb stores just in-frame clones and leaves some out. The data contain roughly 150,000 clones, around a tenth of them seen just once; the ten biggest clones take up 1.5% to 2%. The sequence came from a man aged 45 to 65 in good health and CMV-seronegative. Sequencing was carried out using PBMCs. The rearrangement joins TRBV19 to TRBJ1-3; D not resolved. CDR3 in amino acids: CASRQPLSSGNTIYF. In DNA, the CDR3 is TGTGCCAGTAGACAGCCGCTGAGCTCTGGAAACACCATATATTTT. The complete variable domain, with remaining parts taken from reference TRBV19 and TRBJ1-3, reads DGGITQSPKYLFRKEGQNVTLSCEQNLNHDAMYWYRQDPGQGLRLIYYSQIVNDFQKGDIAEGYSVSREKKESFPLTVTSAQKNPTAFYLCASRQPLSSGNTIYFGEGSWLTVV.